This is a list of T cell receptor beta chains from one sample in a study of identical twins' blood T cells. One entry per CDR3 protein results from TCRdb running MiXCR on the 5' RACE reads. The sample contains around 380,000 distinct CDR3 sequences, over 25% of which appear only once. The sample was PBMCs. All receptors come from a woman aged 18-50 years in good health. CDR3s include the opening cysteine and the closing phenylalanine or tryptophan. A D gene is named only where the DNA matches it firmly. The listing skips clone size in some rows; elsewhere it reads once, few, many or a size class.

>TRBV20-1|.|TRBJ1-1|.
TGCAGTGCTAGAGACAGGGGCAGGACTGAAGCTTTCTTT
CSARDRGRTEAFF
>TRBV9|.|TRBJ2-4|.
TGTGCCAGCAGCGTAGATCCGGCCAAAAACATTCAGTACTTC
CASSVDPAKNIQYF
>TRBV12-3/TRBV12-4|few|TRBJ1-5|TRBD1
TGTGCCGGCAGTTTCGGGAGGACAGGGGGCAATCAGCCCCAGCATTTT
CAGSFGRTGGNQPQHF
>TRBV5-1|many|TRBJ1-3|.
TGCGCCAGCAGCGTTTCGTACTCTGGAAACACCATATATTTT
CASSVSYSGNTIYF
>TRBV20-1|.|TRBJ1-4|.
TGCAGTGCAGAAGACAGTGAAAAACTGTTTTTT
CSAEDSEKLFF
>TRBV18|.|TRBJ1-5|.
TGTGCCAGCTCACCACCCGGGACCGTGAATCAGCCCCAGCATTTT
CASSPPGTVNQPQHF
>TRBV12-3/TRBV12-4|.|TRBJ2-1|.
TGTGCCAGCAGTTTAGTTCCCAATGAGCAGTTCTTC
CASSLVPNEQFF
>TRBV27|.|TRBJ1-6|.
TGTGCCAGCAGTTTTAATCGTACACCCCTCCACTTT
CASSFNRTPLHF
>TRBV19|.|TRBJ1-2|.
TGTGCCAGTAGTCTCGGGAATTACTATGGCTACACCTTC
CASSLGNYYGYTF
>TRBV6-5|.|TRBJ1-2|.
TGTGCCAGCAGTTACTCGGCGAATGCGGGTGGCTACACCTTC
CASSYSANAGGYTF
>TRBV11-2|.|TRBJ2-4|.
TGTGCCAGCATCTTCGGGGCCCTAGCCAAAAACATTCAGTACTTC
CASIFGALAKNIQYF
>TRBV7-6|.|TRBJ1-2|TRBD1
TGTGCCAGCAGTAAGACAACAGGGGTAAACTATGGCTACACCTTC
CASSKTTGVNYGYTF
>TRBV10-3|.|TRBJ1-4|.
TGTGCCACCGGCGGACCAGGGGTGACTAATGAAAAACTGTTTTTT
CATGGPGVTNEKLFF
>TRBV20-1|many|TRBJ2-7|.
TGCAGTGCTAGAGAGTGGAGTAACGAGCAGTACTTC
CSAREWSNEQYF
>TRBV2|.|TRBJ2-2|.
TGTGCCAGCAGGCGACCTTCCACCGGGGAGCTGTTTTTT
CASRRPSTGELFF
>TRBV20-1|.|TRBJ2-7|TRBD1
TGCAGTGCTAGAGGGACAGGCTCCTACGAGCAGTACTTC
CSARGTGSYEQYF